The clone carrying this T cell receptor (beta chain) was detected ten times or more. Its antigen is as yet unknown. V gave up 6 bases and J gave up 6 bases; unmatched junction bases: 10. The CDR3 has 14 residues. Germline CDR1 and CDR2: SQVTM and ANQGSEA. This record belongs to a study of CD8 T cells in ankylosing spondylitis. TCRdb reanalysed the 5' RACE reads using MiXCR and keeps one entry per CDR3 protein. The repertoire holds roughly 120,000 distinct CDR3 sequences, approximately 15% seen once, with about 3% in the top ten. Broader study findings: Among TCR beta sequences, a motif of fewer than 10 highly homologous variants appeared characteristic of ankylosing spondylitis blood. CD8+ disease-linked clones were present at relatively low frequencies in blood. Clones tied to disease were said to be significantly enriched in matched ankylosing spondylitis synovial fluid.

The clonotype originates from a female donor with ankylosing spondylitis or in good health (not recorded which). The chain links TRBV29-1 to TRBJ1-5; 8 nucleotides match TRBD1. Sequencing was done on a sample of blood, either unsorted or a sorted T cell fraction (not recorded which). The CDR3 DNA is TGCAGCGTGGGAACAGGGGGATCTGCTCAGCCCCAGCATTTT. Its translation: CSVGTGGSAQPQHF.